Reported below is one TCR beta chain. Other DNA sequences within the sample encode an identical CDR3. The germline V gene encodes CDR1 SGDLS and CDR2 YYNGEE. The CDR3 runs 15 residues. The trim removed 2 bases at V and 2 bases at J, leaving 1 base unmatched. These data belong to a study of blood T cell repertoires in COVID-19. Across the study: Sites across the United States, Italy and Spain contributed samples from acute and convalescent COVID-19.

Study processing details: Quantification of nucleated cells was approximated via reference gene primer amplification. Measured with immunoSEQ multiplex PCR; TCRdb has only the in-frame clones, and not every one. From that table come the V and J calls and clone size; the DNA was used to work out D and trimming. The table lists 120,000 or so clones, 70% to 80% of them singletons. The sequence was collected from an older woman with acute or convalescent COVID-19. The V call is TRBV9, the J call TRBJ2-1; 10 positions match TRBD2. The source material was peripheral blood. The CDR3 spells CASSVSGGTYNEQFF. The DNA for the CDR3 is TGTGCCAGCAGCGTTAGCGGGGGGACCTACAATGAGCAGTTCTTC.